The 27 T cell receptor beta chains listed next were all sequenced from one sample in a study of tissue T cells after allogeneic stem cell transplantation. Generated by immunoSEQ multiplex PCR, the TCRdb table keeps only in-frame clones and is missing some. The data show 2,500 to 3,000 clones, 43% seen once. Time point: mouse harvest day 14 after allogeneic transplant. Tail vein injection delivered 10^7 T-cell-depleted bone marrow cells and 10^6 splenic CD5+ T cells. What was sequenced was gut tissue. The source is a female BALB/c mouse given C57BL/6 T cells with graft-versus-host disease after an allogeneic hematopoietic cell transplant.

As regards this clone: Each gene name is a mouse one. The read falls 1 residue short of the CDR3 end, and the missing part is taken from the germline J gene. The chain is built from TRBV14 and TRBJ2-7; D is perhaps TRBD1 (6 bases). Trimming pared 2 bases from V and 0 bases from J, leaving 9 bases between. CDR3 size: 14 residues. From germline, CDR1 is SGHDT and CDR2 FRDEAV. The covered CDR3 bases are TGTGCCAGCAGTTTGCAGGGGAGCTCCTATGAACAGTAC. It yields the protein CASSLQGSSYEQY. The whole CDR3 protein is CASSLQGSSYEQYF.

With regard to this clone: All gene names here are mouse names. The read terminates 1 residue ahead of where the CDR3 ends, so the germline J gene completes it. The J gene is TRBJ2-4, the V gene TRBV12-1; TRBD2 aligns across 8 bases. Germline assignment: CDR1 SGHSN and CDR2 HYEKVE. V lost 5 bases to trimming and J lost 0 bases; unmatched junction nucleotides: 3. The CDR3 is 14 residues long. Here the CDR3 reads CASFDWGSQNTLYF. The CDR3 bases that were read are TGTGCCAGCTTCGACTGGGGTAGTCAAAACACCTTGTAC.

As for this clone: Germline and genes here are mouse. Read data end 1 residue before the CDR3 end; the end is taken from the germline J gene. The chain has TRBV3 and TRBJ2-2; D remains unclear. The V gene lost 6 bases and the J gene lost 0 bases, with 5 bases spanning the gap. The CDR3 runs to 13 residues. Germline V CDR1 and CDR2: SNHLY, FYNGKV (reference sequence). The part of the CDR3 DNA that was read is TGTGCCAGCAGTCCCTCAAACACCGGGCAGCTCTAC. Protein product: CASSPSNTGQLY. The complete CDR3 protein is CASSPSNTGQLYF.

Concerning this clone itself: Genes here carry mouse names. With the read ending 1 residue before the CDR3 end, the germline J gene is used to fill in that end. The rearrangement joins TRBV13-2 to TRBJ2-5, with 9 bases identical to TRBD1. Looked up from germline, CDR1 is NNHNN and CDR2 is SYGAGS (reference sequence). The V gene end was trimmed by 3 bases and the J gene end by 0 bases; junction bases not matched to a gene: 2. The CDR3 has 15 residues. CDR3 residues: CASGGDRVNQDTQYF. The DNA read from the CDR3 is TGTGCCAGCGGTGGGGACAGGGTTAACCAAGACACCCAGTAC.

Concerning this clone itself: The gene symbols are mouse symbols. The read comes to an end 1 residue before the CDR3 does, leaving the germline J gene to fill in the end. The rearrangement uses TRBV16 and TRBJ1-1; D remains ambiguous. Trimming removed 4 bases from V and 3 bases from J, with 6 bases in between. CDR1 and CDR2 (germline): SGHSA, FRNQAP. This CDR3 has 12 residues. The sequenced part of the CDR3 DNA is TGTGCAAGCAGCTCCCGGGACACAGAAGTCTTC. Translated, it gives CASSSRDTEVF. The full-length CDR3 reads as CASSSRDTEVFF. The variable domain in full, with the rest retrieved from reference TRBV16 and TRBJ1-1, is NAGVIQTPRHKVTGKGQEATLWCEPISGHSAVFWYRQTIVQGLEFLTYFRNQAPIDDSGMPKERFSAQMPNQSHSTLKIQSTQPQDSAVYLCASSSRDTEVFFGKGTRLTVV.

In regard to this clone: The genes are named according to mouse. The read gets to within 1 residue of the CDR3 end, and the germline J gene fills in the rest. The rearrangement uses TRBV3 and TRBJ2-7; possible D gene TRBD2, 6 bases. The germline V gene encodes CDR1 SNHLY and CDR2 FYNGKV (reference sequence). The CDR3 contains 13 residues. V gave up 5 bases and J gave up 0 bases, with 8 bases separating them. The CDR3 loop reads CASSPLGSYEQYF. CDR3 bases read: TGTGCCAGCAGCCCACTGGGCTCCTATGAACAGTAC.

Judged by abundance, this clone is large. Gene and germline names: mouse. The read halts 1 residue ahead of the CDR3 end, with the missing end drawn from the germline J gene. The chain links TRBV13-3 to TRBJ2-4; TRBD2 might be the D (6 bases). CDR1 NNHDY and CDR2 SYVADS come from the germline V gene. V dropped 3 bases and J dropped 6 bases, with 8 bases sitting between them. CDR3 length: 12 residues. The CDR3 sequence: CASSGDFNTLYF. CDR3 bases read: TGTGCCAGCAGTGGGGACTTTAACACCTTGTAC.

This clone was seen just once. The gene names here belong to mouse. The read gets to within 1 residue of the CDR3 end, and the germline J gene fills in the rest. The chain couples TRBV3 to TRBJ2-1; D gene unclear. V shed 0 bases and J shed 6 bases, with 9 bases lying between them. There are 14 residues in the CDR3. CDR1 is SNHLY, CDR2 FYNGKV, per germline (reference sequence). The sequenced part of the CDR3 DNA is TGTGCCAGCAGCTTAGCGCTAAGCAGTGCTGAGCAGTTC. Protein product: CASSLALSSAEQF. The entire CDR3 protein reads CASSLALSSAEQFF. The whole variable domain, filled in from reference TRBV3 and TRBJ2-1, reads GPKVLQIPSHQIIDMGQMVTLNCDPVSNHLYFYWYKQILGQQMEFLVNFYNGKVMEKSKLFKDQFSVERPDGSYFTLKIQPTALEDSAVYFCASSLALSSAEQFFGPGTRLTVL.

On this clone itself: Gene names denote mouse genes. The DNA ends 1 residue before the CDR3 does, and the rest of the CDR3 is filled in from the germline J gene. The rearrangement links TRBV24 to TRBJ2-7; a weak D match, TRBD1 (6 bases). V was shortened by 4 bases and J by 3 bases, with 13 bases between the two germline ends. The CDR3 is made up of 14 amino acids. In germline, CDR1 is KGHTA, CDR2 FRNEEI. The CDR3: CASSPQTGHYEQYF. CDR3 bases read: TGTGCCAGCAGTCCCCAAACAGGGCACTATGAACAGTAC.

In the case of this clone: The gene symbols are mouse symbols. Partial CDR3 DNA: TGTGCCAGCAGTCACAGGGGGCTGGCTGAGCAGTTC. This gives the protein CASSHRGLAEQF. The CDR3 reads in full as CASSHRGLAEQFF. The rearrangement uses TRBV3 and TRBJ2-1, with 9 bases that match TRBD1. The read comes to an end 1 residue before the CDR3 does, leaving the germline J gene to fill in the end. CDR3 length equals 13 residues. In germline, CDR1 is SNHLY, CDR2 FYNGKV (reference sequence). The V gene end was trimmed by 6 bases and the J gene end by 7 bases; junction bases not matched to a gene: 4.

This clone ranks as medium-sized. These gene names are mouse names. The CDR3 end lies 1 residue beyond the end of the read and is filled in from the germline J gene. This chain uses TRBV29 with TRBJ2-1; D could derive from TRBD1 or TRBD2 (7 bases each). V gave up 4 bases and J gave up 5 bases, with 9 bases separating them. This CDR3 region has 13 residues. Germline loops: CDR1 MSHET, CDR2 SYDVDS. CDR3 loop: CASSSGGDAEQFF. CDR3 DNA, as far as it was read: TGTGCTAGCAGTTCAGGGGGGGATGCTGAGCAGTTC.

This clone has only a few counts. Gene names denote mouse genes. The read stops 1 residue short of the end of the CDR3; the missing end is completed from the germline J gene. The chain employs TRBV3 and TRBJ2-7; tentative D call: TRBD2 (6 bases). This CDR3 comprises 14 residues. With 3 bases removed from V and 0 bases from J, the gap between germline ends came to 9 bases. Germline CDR1 reads SNHLY; CDR2 reads FYNGKV (reference sequence). CDR3 DNA (partial): TGTGCCAGCAGCTTTACTGGGCCCTCCTATGAACAGTAC. Protein sequence: CASSFTGPSYEQY. The CDR3, in full, reads CASSFTGPSYEQYF.

A remark on this clone: Germline and junction disagree at one end, which may indicate a read error. Mouse germline and gene names are used. The read falls 1 residue short of the CDR3 end, and the missing part is taken from the germline J gene. The chain uses TRBV3 and TRBJ1-5; D gene uncertain. Germline CDR1 and CDR2: SNHLY and FYNGKV (reference sequence). This CDR3 contains 13 residues. The CDR3 bases that were read are TGCGCCAGCAGCTCGCACAGCAACCAGCCTCCGCTT. This encodes CASSSHSNQPPL. The full CDR3 reads CASSSHSNQPPLF.

Worth noting for this clone: Each gene name is a mouse one. The CDR3 is cut off 1 residue early in the read; its end comes from the germline J gene. The V gene is TRBV23, the J gene TRBJ2-2. CDR1 is KGHTA, CDR2 FQNQQP, per germline. CDR3 length equals 16 residues. The CDR3 reads CSSSQSTGVGTGQLYF. Incomplete CDR3 DNA: TGCTCCAGCAGTCAATCGACGGGGGTCGGCACCGGGCAGCTCTAC.

This clone has just a few counts. Germline and genes here are mouse. Read coverage stops 1 residue before the CDR3 terminus; the germline J gene supplies the remainder. The gene calls are TRBV12-1 and TRBJ1-4; D remains unclear. Germline V CDR1 and CDR2: SGHSN, HYEKVE. V lost 4 bases and J lost 0, with 5 bases in between. This CDR3 contains 13 residues. The part of the CDR3 DNA that was read is TGTGCCAGCTCGAGGTTTTCCAACGAAAGATTATTT. Translated: CASSRFSNERLF. The full-length CDR3 reads as CASSRFSNERLFF.

In the case of this clone: Mouse names are used for the genes. The CDR3 end is not reached by the read, which stops 1 residue before it; the germline J gene fills it in. The chain couples TRBV26 to TRBJ2-4, with 7 nucleotides matching TRBD2. Germline assignment: CDR1 KGHPV and CDR2 FQNQEV (reference sequence). The CDR3 loop spans 15 amino acids. Losses at the gene ends were 4 bases for V and 3 bases for J; bases not matched to a gene: 7. Incomplete CDR3 DNA: TGTGCCAGCAGTCCGTCCGACTGGGCCCAAAACACCTTGTAC. It encodes CASSPSDWAQNTLY. The full CDR3 sequence reads CASSPSDWAQNTLYF.

Worth noting for this clone: The gene names given are mouse names. Read data end 1 residue before the CDR3 end; the end is taken from the germline J gene. The genes are TRBV26 and TRBJ2-2, with TRBD1 identical over 9 bases. CDR3 length equals 13 residues. The V segment lost 4 bases and the J segment 6 bases; nucleotides outside the gene matches: 0. Germline CDR1 and CDR2: KGHPV and FQNQEV (reference sequence). CDR3 amino acids: CASSRTGAGQLYF. The sequenced part of the CDR3 DNA is TGTGCCAGCAGTCGGACAGGGGCCGGGCAGCTCTAC.

A note on this clone: Gene names are mouse gene names. CDR3 bases read: TGTGCCAGCAGCCGGGACAGCCCCCAGGCTCCGCTT. Protein product: CASSRDSPQAPL. In full, the CDR3 is CASSRDSPQAPLF. V is TRBV3 and J is TRBJ1-5; 7 nucleotides match TRBD1. The DNA ends 1 residue before the CDR3 does, and the rest of the CDR3 is filled in from the germline J gene. This CDR3 is built from 13 residues. Trimming cost V 5 bases and J 6 bases; bases outside gene matches: 4. Germline V CDR1 and CDR2: SNHLY, FYNGKV (reference sequence).

This clone has a single count. Each gene name is a mouse one. The CDR3 end is not reached by the read, which stops 1 residue before it; the germline J gene fills it in. J is TRBJ2-5 and V is TRBV26, with TRBD2 matching 9 bases. J lost 6 bases, V lost 6 bases, and 4 bases had no gene match. This CDR3 comprises 13 residues. The germline V gene has CDR1 KGHPV and CDR2 FQNQEV (reference sequence). CDR3 in amino acids: CASRGTGRDTQYF. CDR3 bases read: TGTGCCAGCAGGGGGACTGGGAGGGACACCCAGTAC.

Details on this clone: Gene names are the mouse ones. CDR3 amino acids: CASSLDWVLYEQYF. The sequenced CDR3 bases are TGTGCCAGCAGCTTGGACTGGGTCCTCTATGAACAGTAC. This chain connects TRBV4 to TRBJ2-7; 8 positions match TRBD2. The sequenced fragment ends 1 residue before the CDR3 boundary, so the rest is inferred from the germline J gene. Germline CDR1 reads LGHDT; CDR2 reads YNNKQL (reference sequence). The ends lost 4 bases at V and 3 bases at J; junction bases unmatched: 5. There are 14 residues in the CDR3.

In this sample, this clone turned up a few times. Genes and germline come from the mouse. Read data end 1 residue before the CDR3 end; the end is taken from the germline J gene. The V gene is TRBV2, the J gene TRBJ1-2; D is perhaps TRBD1 (6 bases). CDR1 is LGHNA, CDR2 YSYQKL, per germline. The CDR3 covers 15 residues. V gave up 2 bases and J gave up 0 bases, with 10 bases separating them. CDR3 in amino acids: CASSQFHRANSDYTF. The CDR3 DNA, read in part, is TGTGCCAGCAGCCAATTCCACAGGGCAAACTCCGACTACACC.

Of note for this clone: Mouse names are used for the genes. Coverage ceases 1 residue before the CDR3 finishes, and the germline J gene fills in the end. V usage is TRBV16 and J usage is TRBJ2-3, with D perhaps TRBD1 or TRBD2 (5 bases each). Germline CDR1 and CDR2: SGHSA and FRNQAP. This CDR3 is 14 amino acids long. Trimming took off 6 bases at V and 0 bases at J, with 10 bases between the two ends. The CDR3 here is CASRGEFSAETLYF. The sequenced part of the CDR3 DNA is TGTGCAAGCAGGGGGGAGTTTAGTGCAGAAACGCTGTAT.

This clone was counted only a few times. Mouse gene names and germline throughout. Sequencing ends 1 residue short of the CDR3 end; the germline J gene provides the rest. This rearrangement joins TRBV1 to TRBJ2-4, with 7 bases identical to TRBD2. V trimming: 3 bases; J trimming: 0 bases; junction bases outside the gene matches: 3. CDR3 length: 15 residues. Germline V gene lookup returns CDR1 NSQYPW and CDR2 LRSPGD (reference sequence). The part of the CDR3 DNA that was read is TGCACCTGCAGTGCCGGGGGGGGTAGTCAAAACACCTTGTAC. Amino acids: CTCSAGGGSQNTLY. The whole CDR3 protein is CTCSAGGGSQNTLYF. Combining the CDR3 with reference TRBV1 and TRBJ2-4 gives the whole variable domain VTLLEQNPRWRLVPRGQAVNLRCILKNSQYPWMSWYQQDLQKQLQWLFTLRSPGDKEVKSLPGADYLATRVTDTELRLQVANMSQGRTLYCTCSAGGGSQNTLYFGAGTRLSVL.

This clone was counted only a few times. These gene names are mouse names. With the read ending 1 residue before the CDR3 end, the germline J gene is used to fill in that end. This chain uses TRBV29 with TRBJ2-5, with 7 bases fitting TRBD1. Germline V gene data show CDR1 as MSHET and CDR2 as SYDVDS. Trimming at V came to 5 bases and at J to 6 bases, leaving 5 bases not matched to a gene. The CDR3 sequence is 13 residues long. Incomplete CDR3 DNA: TGTGCTAGCAGTCGCGACAGGGAGGACACCCAGTAC. Translating it yields CASSRDREDTQY. The entire CDR3 protein reads CASSRDREDTQYF.

The table lists this clone with a few counts. The germline and genes are mouse ones. The read is 1 residue too short to cover the CDR3 end, so that end is filled in from the germline J gene. The gene calls are TRBV13-3 and TRBJ1-6, with a weak D call TRBD1 (6 bases). TRBJ1-6 is an ORF, and what it does is uncertain. The CDR3 totals 14 residues. Germline CDR1 is NNHDY and CDR2 is SYVADS. Trimming took 3 bases from V and 7 from J, leaving 11 bases between them. The CDR3: CASSGDRLNSPLYF. Incomplete CDR3 DNA: TGTGCCAGCAGTGGTGACAGGTTGAATTCGCCCCTCTAC.

Remarks on this clone: Here the gene names and germline are mouse. From the germline J gene comes the end of the CDR3, since the read stops 1 residue before it. The rearrangement links TRBV31 to TRBJ2-1; TRBD2 matches at 11 bases. The CDR3 contains 15 residues. With V trimmed by 1 base and J by 1 base, 0 bases remained unmatched. The germline CDR1 and CDR2 sequences are GKSSPN and SITVG. CDR3 residues: CAWSRDWGNYAEQFF. Incomplete CDR3 DNA: TGTGCCTGGAGTCGGGACTGGGGGAACTATGCTGAGCAGTTC.

This clone was detected only a few times. Gene names and germline refer to mouse. The read ends 1 residue early relative to the CDR3; the germline J gene fills the gap. This chain connects TRBV26 to TRBJ1-4; D may be TRBD1 (5 bases). V was clipped by 4 bases and J by 3 bases, with 6 bases between them. The CDR3 has 13 residues. The germline V gene encodes CDR1 KGHPV and CDR2 FQNQEV (reference sequence). The CDR3 loop is CASSQGTNERLFF. The covered CDR3 bases are TGTGCCAGCAGTCAGGGGACCAACGAAAGATTATTT.